This section outlines one T cell receptor (beta chain) sequence together with its context. Its antigen remains unknown. Mismatch with germline at one junction end may stem from a read error. TCRdb reprocessed the reads with MiXCR, giving one entry per CDR3 protein. The data hold about 340,000 distinct CDR3 sequences, with 25% to 35% observed a single time. CDR1 is DFQATT, CDR2 SNEGSKA, per germline (reference sequence). CDR3 length: 19 amino acids. This sample is drawn from a study of T cell repertoires in cytomegalovirus infection. Study-level information: TCR beta signatures that were public indicated CMV infection and matching HLA type.

General study results and limits: Across the ex vivo response, the dominant clonotypes were HLA-C-restricted CMV-specific TCR beta clonotypes.

This sequence originates from a human donor in good health (CMV status not recorded). Some clones in this sample may be carry-over from other donors' samples. The V call is TRBV20-1, the J call TRBJ2-5; 9 nucleotides line up with TRBD2. The starting material was cultured PBMCs, obtained from culture after CMV antigen stimulation. Here the CDR3 DNA reads TGCAGTACTAGGGGAGGGCTAGCGGGAACCAGGGCCCCCCAAGAGACCCAGTACTTC. Protein: CSTRGGLAGTRAPQETQYF.